Listed here are 17 T cell receptor beta chains from one sample, sequenced in a study of T-cell reconstitution after alpha-beta-depleted transplantation in children. The TCRbeta library was prepared with unique molecular identifiers. A single record per CDR3 protein comes from TCRdb applying MiXCR to the PCR reads. Here the sample spans about 600,000 distinct CDR3 sequences, roughly 23% being singletons. The sequencing used PBMCs, mostly from graft donor cells, collected 360 days after TCRalphabeta/CD19-depleted stem cell transplant. The receptors here all came from a boy less than two years old who had a stem cell transplant for acute myeloid leukemia, so the T cells may come from the graft donor.

This clonotype was seen a single time. This chain uses TRBV27 with TRBJ2-6, with D perhaps assigned TRBD1 or TRBD2 (5 bases each). Germline V gene sequence: CDR1 MNHEY, CDR2 SMNVEV (reference sequence). The V gene lost 2 bases and the J gene lost 2 bases, with 10 bases spanning the gap. CDR3 length equals 16 residues. CDR3 coding DNA: TGTGCCAGCAGTTTAGGGTGGGGGACTGGGGCCAACGTCCTGACTTTC. This translates into CASSLGWGTGANVLTF.

The chain uses TRBV12-3 or TRBV12-4 and TRBJ2-1; 10 bases are shared with TRBD1. The length of the CDR3 is 16 residues. J was trimmed by 5 bases and V by 5 bases; bases with no gene match: 9. The CDR3 DNA is TGTGCCAGCAGTCATTCCGGGACAGGGGTTCACAATGAGCAGTTCTTC. As protein: CASSHSGTGVHNEQFF.

Ten or more counts support this clonotype. Relative to the germline gene, one junction end is altered; a read error may explain this. The CDR3 region is CASSLTGPNTEAFF. The CDR3 nucleotides are TGTGCCAGCAGTCTGACAGGCCCGAACACTGAAGCTTTCTTT. The genes are TRBV5-1 and TRBJ1-1; TRBD1 might be the D (6 bases). CDR1 and CDR2 (germline): SGHRS, YFSETQ. The CDR3 is made up of 14 amino acids.

V and J are TRBV7-9 and TRBJ2-5; D gene uncertain. Per the germline V gene, CDR1 is SEHNR and CDR2 is FQNEAQ (reference sequence). Trimming removed 7 bases at V and 1 base at J, with 7 bases between. The CDR3 contains 12 residues. The DNA for the CDR3 is TGTGCCAGCACGGATATCCAAGAGACCCAGTACTTC. It is translated as CASTDIQETQYF.

V gene TRBV20-1 combines with J gene TRBJ1-6; D might be TRBD1 (5 bases). V lost 1 base and J lost 7, with 11 bases in between. This CDR3 has 14 amino acids. CDR1 and CDR2 (germline): DFQATT, SNEGSKA (reference sequence). In DNA, the CDR3 is TGCAGTGCTAGAGGGGGCAGCCTCAATTCACCCCTCCACTTT. Its protein product is CSARGGSLNSPLHF.

The CDR3 coding sequence is TGTGCCAGCAGTGAGACAAGCCACACAGATACGCAGTATTTT. Its protein product is CASSETSHTDTQYF. This chain connects TRBV6-1 to TRBJ2-3; D is undetermined. V lost 3 bases and J lost 2, with 9 bases in between. The CDR3 is 14 amino acids. Looked up from germline, CDR1 is MNHNS and CDR2 is SASEGT.

This clonotype was counted at least ten times. The J gene is TRBJ1-2, the V gene TRBV30, with D hard to call. The V end was cut by 2 bases, the J end by 3 bases, with 10 bases between. Germline V gives CDR1 GTSNPN, CDR2 SVGIG (reference sequence). The CDR3 totals 13 residues. CDR3 sequence reads: CAWSREGYYGYTF. The CDR3 DNA reads TGTGCCTGGAGTCGAGAGGGTTACTATGGCTACACCTTC.

Ten or more counts support this clonotype. The V gene is TRBV20-1, the J gene TRBJ2-7, with TRBD2 identical over 9 bases. CDR3 length: 14 amino acids. Germline lookup yields CDR1 DFQATT and CDR2 SNEGSKA (reference sequence). The junction had 11 bases not matched to a gene; V was cut back by 6 bases and J by 5 bases. The CDR3 region is CSAEGGGARNEQYV. In nucleotides, the CDR3 is TGCAGTGCCGAGGGCGGGGGGGCCAGGAACGAGCAGTACGTC.

This clonotype showed up many times. J is TRBJ2-1 and V is TRBV7-2; tentatively, D is TRBD2 (6 bases). This CDR3 contains 18 residues. Trimming stripped 2 bases from V and 4 bases from J, with 21 bases between. Looked up from germline, CDR1 is SGHTA and CDR2 is FQGNSA. CDR3 nucleotides: TGTGCCAGCAGCTTATACAGCGCGCTCGGGGGAAGGTACAATGAGCAGTTCTTC. Its protein product is CASSLYSALGGRYNEQFF.

The chain combines TRBV10-1 with TRBJ2-3; D unresolved. The CDR3 runs 12 residues. V was shortened by 0 bases and J by 6 bases, with 4 bases between the two germline ends. Germline CDR1 is WNHNN and CDR2 is SYGVQD (reference sequence). The CDR3 reads CASSESRDTQYF. Written as DNA, the CDR3 is TGCGCCAGCAGTGAGTCTCGGGATACGCAGTATTTT.

This clonotype was observed at least ten times. The chain uses TRBV29-1 and TRBJ1-2; 7 bases are shared with TRBD1. CDR1 SQVTM and CDR2 ANQGSEA come from the germline V gene. The V and J ends lost 5 bases and 0 bases, in that order; junction bases with no gene match: 3. The CDR3 runs to 13 residues. The CDR3 here is CSVMTGPNYGYTF. The CDR3 bases are TGCAGCGTTATGACAGGGCCTAACTATGGCTACACCTTC.

CDR3 amino acids: CASTAPTLWDGGNTGELFF. CDR3 sequence (DNA): TGTGCCAGCACCGCCCCTACACTATGGGACGGGGGGAACACCGGGGAGCTGTTTTTT. The chain links TRBV6-1 to TRBJ2-2; a weak D match, TRBD2 (6 bases). Germline lookup yields CDR1 MNHNS and CDR2 SASEGT. The CDR3 spans 19 residues. The V end was cut by 7 bases, the J end by 1 base, with 25 bases between.

The genes are TRBV5-1 and TRBJ2-4, with 9 bases lining up with TRBD1. J lost 8 bases, V lost 0 bases, and 15 bases had no gene match. CDR1 and CDR2 (germline): SGHRS, YFSETQ. The CDR3 is made up of 18 amino acids. The CDR3 protein is CASSLDIGTGSAMDIQYF. CDR3 in DNA: TGCGCCAGCAGCTTGGATATTGGGACAGGGTCGGCAATGGACATTCAGTACTTC.

The J gene is TRBJ2-1, the V gene TRBV10-3; perhaps TRBD2 as D (5 bases). V was clipped by 2 bases and J by 7 bases, with 9 bases between them. CDR1 is ENHRY and CDR2 is SYGVKD in the germline V gene. The CDR3 is 13 residues long. CDR3 residues: CAISEIGENEQFF. The CDR3 DNA follows: TGTGCCATCAGTGAGATCGGGGAAAATGAGCAGTTCTTC.

V is TRBV28 and J is TRBJ2-7, with D tentatively TRBD1 or TRBD2 (5 bases each). CDR3 length: 15 amino acids. Trimming left V 3 bases short and J 3 bases short, with 15 bases between. Germline V CDR1 and CDR2: MDHEN, SYDVKM. The CDR3 DNA follows: TGTGCCAGCAGTTTGACCCCGGGACCTATCTACGAGCAGTACGTC. This translates into CASSLTPGPIYEQYV.

V is TRBV20-1 and J is TRBJ1-6, with 7 bases lining up with TRBD1. With V trimmed by 3 bases and J by 12 bases, 8 bases remained unmatched. The length of the CDR3 is 13 residues. Germline values: CDR1 DFQATT, CDR2 SNEGSKA (reference sequence). The CDR3 is CSASGDSGLPLHF. CDR3 nucleotides: TGCAGTGCTAGTGGGGACAGTGGGCTACCCCTCCACTTT.

The chain employs TRBV20-1 and TRBJ2-7; possible D gene TRBD1, 6 bases. CDR3 length: 14 residues. The V end was cut by 6 bases, the J end by 7 bases, with 22 bases between. Germline V gene lookup returns CDR1 DFQATT and CDR2 SNEGSKA (reference sequence). CDR3 coding DNA: TGCAGTGCCCTGAGGACAGCCTCCCCGGGGGAGCAGTACTTC. Translated, it gives CSALRTASPGEQYF.